Sequencing of this T cell receptor beta chain was carried out in a study of cytomegalovirus exposure and HLA in healthy donors. Study summary: Genotyping of about 400 donors showed that roughly 80% belonged to the Caucasian-associated ancestry cluster. Study-wide results and caveats: Later, an analysis showed that TCR beta chains associated with HLA were more clonally expanded than others that were equally common.

Turning to this clone: Its antigen is not identified.

The PCR employed 60 Vbeta primers together with 13 Jbeta primers. TCRdb's copy holds only in-frame clones and misses some; the assay was immunoSEQ multiplex PCR. In the table there are approximately 160,000 clones, about four fifths of which are singletons. The CDR3 extends over 14 amino acids. Looked up from germline, CDR1 is LGHNA and CDR2 is YNFKEQ. The trim removed 3 bases at V and 5 bases at J, leaving 1 base unmatched. The chain carries TRBV4-2 and TRBJ2-7, with 13 bases aligning to TRBD2. The source is a woman aged 18 to 35 in good health and CMV-seronegative. The sequenced sample was PBMCs. CDR3 protein: CASSHGLAGDEQYF. DNA of the CDR3: TGTGCCAGCAGCCATGGACTAGCGGGAGACGAGCAGTACTTC.